This T cell receptor (beta chain) was found in a study of long-term antiretroviral therapy in people with HIV. Study observations and caveats: Repertoires looked antigen-experienced, with only a slight naive shift after ART.

Germline trimming cut 2 bases from V and 6 bases from J; bases unmatched to any gene: 4. The CDR3 covers 14 residues. Germline CDR1 reads KGHSY; CDR2 reads FQNENV. This clone came up a few times. Its target is not known. Sequencing relied on immunoSEQ assay v3.0, run at survey level. The table came from immunoSEQ multiplex PCR; TCRdb's copy has only in-frame clones and leaves some out. The sample carries 30,000 to 40,000 clones, roughly 85% recorded once. The sequence derives from a man aged 18 to 30 with HIV. The rearrangement links TRBV16 to TRBJ2-7, with 10 bases identical to TRBD1. The input for sequencing was unsorted PBMCs, taken about 3.4 years after starting antiretroviral therapy. DNA for the CDR3: TGTGCCAGCAGCCAAGGGACAGGGGTGTCCGAGCAGTACTTC. Its protein is CASSQGTGVSEQYF.